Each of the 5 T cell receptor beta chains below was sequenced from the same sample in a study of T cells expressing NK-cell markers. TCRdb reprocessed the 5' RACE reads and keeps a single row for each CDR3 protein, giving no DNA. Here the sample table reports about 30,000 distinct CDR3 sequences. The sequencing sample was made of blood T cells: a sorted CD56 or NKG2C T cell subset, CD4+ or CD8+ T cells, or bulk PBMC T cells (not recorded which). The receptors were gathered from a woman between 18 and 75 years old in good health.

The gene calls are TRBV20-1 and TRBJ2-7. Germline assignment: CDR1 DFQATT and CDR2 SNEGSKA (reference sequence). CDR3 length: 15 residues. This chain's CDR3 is CSAILPDRSSYEQYF.

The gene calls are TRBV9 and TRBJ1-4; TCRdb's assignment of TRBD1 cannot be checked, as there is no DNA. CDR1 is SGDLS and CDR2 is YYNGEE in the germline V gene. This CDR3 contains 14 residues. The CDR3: CASSAYTGFEKLFF. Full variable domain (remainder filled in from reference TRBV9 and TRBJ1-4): DSGVTQTPKHLITATGQRVTLRCSPRSGDLSVYWYQQSLDQGLQFLIQYYNGEERAKGNILERFSAQQFPDLHSELNLSSLELGDSALYFCASSAYTGFEKLFFGSGTQLSVL.

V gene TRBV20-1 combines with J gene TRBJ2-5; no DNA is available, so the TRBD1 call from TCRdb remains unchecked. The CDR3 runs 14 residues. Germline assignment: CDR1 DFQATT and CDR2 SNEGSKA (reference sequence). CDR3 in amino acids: CSASRTGSSETQYF.

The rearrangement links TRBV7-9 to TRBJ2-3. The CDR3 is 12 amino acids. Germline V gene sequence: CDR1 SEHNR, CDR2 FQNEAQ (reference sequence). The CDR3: CASSLGSNTQYF.

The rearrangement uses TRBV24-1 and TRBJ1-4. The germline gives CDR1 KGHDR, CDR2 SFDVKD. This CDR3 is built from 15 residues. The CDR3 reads CATSDSTSFGDELFF.